This TCR beta chain is from a study of shared clonotypes between healthy human individuals. Findings of the study overall: Of the naive CD4 clonotypes, about 5% were shared across several donors.

Repertoires were generated with immunoSEQ multiplex PCR, while TCRdb's copy carries only in-frame clones and drops some. Found here are approximately 940,000 clones, approximately 80% of them singletons; the top ten hold about 1.5%. Comments on this clone: Its antigen is unknown.

The CDR3 totals 15 residues. The chain has TRBV22-1 and TRBJ1-1. TRBV22-1 is shown as a pseudogene. This sequence was found in a man between 18 and 29 years old in good health. Material for sequencing was memory CD4+ T cells sorted from blood. Subset indicated: CD45RA-negative fraction. CDR3 loop: CPGTTTEDRNTEAFF. DNA for the CDR3: TGTCCTGGGACCACGACCGAGGACCGGAACACTGAAGCTTTCTTT.